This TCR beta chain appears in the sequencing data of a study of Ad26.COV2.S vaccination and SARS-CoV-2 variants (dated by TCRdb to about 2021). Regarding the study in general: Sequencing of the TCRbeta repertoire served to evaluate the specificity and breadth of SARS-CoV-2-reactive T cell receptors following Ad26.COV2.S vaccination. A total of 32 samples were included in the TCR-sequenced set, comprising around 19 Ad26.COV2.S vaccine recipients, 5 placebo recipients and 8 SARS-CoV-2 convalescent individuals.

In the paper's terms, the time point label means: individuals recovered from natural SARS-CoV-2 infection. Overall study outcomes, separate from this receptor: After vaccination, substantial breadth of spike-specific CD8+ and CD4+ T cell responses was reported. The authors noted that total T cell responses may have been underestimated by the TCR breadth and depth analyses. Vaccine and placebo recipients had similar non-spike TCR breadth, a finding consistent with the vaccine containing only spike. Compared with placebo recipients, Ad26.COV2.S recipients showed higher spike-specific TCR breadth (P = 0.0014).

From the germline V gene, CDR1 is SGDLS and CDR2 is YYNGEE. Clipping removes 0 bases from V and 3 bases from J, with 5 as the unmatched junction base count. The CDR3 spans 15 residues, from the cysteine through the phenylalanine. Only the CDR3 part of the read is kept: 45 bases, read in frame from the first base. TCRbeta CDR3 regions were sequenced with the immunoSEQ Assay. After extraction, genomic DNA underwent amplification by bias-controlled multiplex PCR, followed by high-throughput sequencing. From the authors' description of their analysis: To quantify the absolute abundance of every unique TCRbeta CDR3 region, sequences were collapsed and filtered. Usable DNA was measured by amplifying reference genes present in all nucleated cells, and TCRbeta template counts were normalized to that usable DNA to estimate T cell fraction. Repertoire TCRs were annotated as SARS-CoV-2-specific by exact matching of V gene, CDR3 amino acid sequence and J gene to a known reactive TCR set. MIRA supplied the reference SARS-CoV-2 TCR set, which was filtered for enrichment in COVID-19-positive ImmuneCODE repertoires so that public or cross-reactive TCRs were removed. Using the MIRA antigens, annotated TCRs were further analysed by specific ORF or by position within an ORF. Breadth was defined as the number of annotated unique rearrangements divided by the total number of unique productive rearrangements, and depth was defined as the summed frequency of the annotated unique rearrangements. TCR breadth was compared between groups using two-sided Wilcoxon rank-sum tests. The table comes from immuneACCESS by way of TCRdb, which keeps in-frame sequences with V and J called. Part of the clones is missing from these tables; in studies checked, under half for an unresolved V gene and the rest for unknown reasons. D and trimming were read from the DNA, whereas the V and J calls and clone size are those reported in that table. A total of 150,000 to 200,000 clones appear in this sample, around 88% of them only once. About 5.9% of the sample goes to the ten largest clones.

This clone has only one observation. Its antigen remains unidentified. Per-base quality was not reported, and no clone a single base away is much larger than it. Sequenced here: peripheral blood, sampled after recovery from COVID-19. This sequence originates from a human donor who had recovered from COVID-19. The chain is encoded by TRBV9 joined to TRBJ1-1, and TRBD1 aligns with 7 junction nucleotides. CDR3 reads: CASSVAGGIDTEAFF. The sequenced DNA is TGTGCCAGCAGCGTAGCAGGGGGTATTGACACTGAAGCTTTCTTT.